The sequence of this T cell receptor (beta chain) was determined in a study of T-cell reconstitution after alpha-beta-depleted transplantation in children. This CDR3 comprises 15 residues. The V end was cut by 0 bases, the J end by 0 bases, with 7 bases between. Per the germline V gene, CDR1 is SGHKS and CDR2 is YYEKEE (reference sequence). TCRbeta library preparation incorporated unique molecular identifiers. TCRdb used MiXCR to reprocess the PCR reads, holding one entry per CDR3 protein. The table shows hundreds of thousands of distinct CDR3 sequences, with less than 15% occurring only once. The chain carries TRBV5-5 and TRBJ1-5; D gene ambiguous. This clonotype was sampled from a human donor who donated a stem cell graft to a child with Fanconi anemia. The input for sequencing was PBMCs, taken from the stem cell graft. The DNA of the CDR3 is TGTGCCAGCAGCTTGGAGGCCTATAGCAATCAGCCCCAGCATTTT. This encodes CASSLEAYSNQPQHF.